The rows below give T cell receptor beta chains drawn from one sample of a study of beta chain features in type 1 diabetes. The method was immunoSEQ multiplex PCR; TCRdb's version includes in-frame clones alone and lacks a portion of them. This sample has about half a million clones, with approximately 28% found just once. The sample consisted of naive CD4+ T cells from blood. These TCRs come from a man in his late teens or twenties in good health. Both conserved end residues are part of each CDR3. A D gene is named only where the DNA matches it firmly. The listing skips clone size in some rows; elsewhere it reads once, few, many or a size class.

v_gene	j_gene	abundance	d_gene	CDR3nt	CDR3aa
TRBV29-1	TRBJ2-7	few	NA	TGCAGCGTTGCAGCCAGCGCTCCCTACGAGCAGTACTTC	CSVAASAPYEQYF
TRBV25-1	TRBJ2-1	few	TRBD2	TGTGCCAGCAGTGATGCGGGGGGCGATTCCTACAATGAGCAGTTCTTC	CASSDAGGDSYNEQFF
TRBV7-9	TRBJ2-7	NA	NA	TGTGCCAGCAGCGTTGGGTACGAGCAGTACTTC	CASSVGYEQYF
TRBV30	TRBJ2-2	NA	NA	TGTGCCTGGATATGGCCCCCAAAGAACACCGGGGAGCTGTTTTTT	CAWIWPPKNTGELFF
TRBV19	TRBJ2-7	few	NA	TGTGCCAGTAGTCCTCCTCTCCGGGACATGGGATCCTACGAGCAGTACTTC	CASSPPLRDMGSYEQYF
TRBV4-3	TRBJ2-7	NA	NA	TGCGCCAGCAGCCAAGACGCCTTTGGGGAGCAGTACTTC	CASSQDAFGEQYF
TRBV9	TRBJ2-1	NA	NA	TGTGCCAGCAGCGTAGAAAGCGGTTCCTACAATGAGCAGTTCTTC	CASSVESGSYNEQFF
TRBV2	TRBJ1-3	few	NA	TGTGCCAGCAGTGATGCAGAGGCTTTCTCTGGAAACACCATATATTTT	CASSDAEAFSGNTIYF
TRBV29-1	TRBJ2-4	NA	NA	TGCAGCGTTGAAGATAAGGGGTACATTCAGTACTTC	CSVEDKGYIQYF
TRBV7-2	TRBJ1-5	few	NA	TGTGCCAGCAGCTTCGTAGGGACGGGGAATCAGCCCCAGCATTTT	CASSFVGTGNQPQHF
TRBV27	TRBJ1-2	once	TRBD1	TGTGCCAGCAGTGTCAGGGGGCGCGGGTATGGCTACACCTTC	CASSVRGRGYGYTF
TRBV29-1	TRBJ2-7	NA	TRBD1	TGCAGCGTTGAAAGACAGGGGCTTGGCGAGCAGTACTTC	CSVERQGLGEQYF
TRBV13	TRBJ2-7	NA	NA	TGTGCCAGCAGCTTGCTGTTGGGCGCGAGCTCCTACGAGCAGTACTTC	CASSLLLGASSYEQYF
TRBV14	TRBJ2-1	few	TRBD2	TGTGCCAGCAGCCCGACCGTCGGGAGGGAAAGGGAGCAGTTCTTC	CASSPTVGREREQFF
TRBV28	TRBJ2-1	NA	NA	TGTGCCAGCATGGTGGAGTACAATGAGCAGTTCTTC	CASMVEYNEQFF
TRBV11-1	TRBJ2-1	NA	NA	TGTGCCAGCACTCACTTAGGGGGTTACCCCAACAATGAGCAGTTCTTC	CASTHLGGYPNNEQFF
TRBV2	TRBJ1-2	NA	NA	TGTGCCAGCAGTGAGGTTTGGACAGATTTTGGCTACACCTTC	CASSEVWTDFGYTF
TRBV5-4	TRBJ2-3	NA	TRBD2	TGTGCCAGCAGCCCTGGACTAGCGGAAAGCACAGATACGCAGTATTTT	CASSPGLAESTDTQYF
TRBV4-1	TRBJ2-7	few	NA	TGCGCCAGCAGCCAAGTGTTAGGCTACGAGCAGTACTTC	CASSQVLGYEQYF
TRBV2	TRBJ2-1	NA	TRBD2	TGTGCCAGCAGCTTGACTAGCGGGAGCTACAATGAGCAGTTCTTC	CASSLTSGSYNEQFF
TRBV18	TRBJ1-1	NA	NA	TGTGCCAGCTCACTTGGGACGCCTACGGAAGCTTTCTTT	CASSLGTPTEAFF
TRBV27	TRBJ2-1	NA	TRBD2	TGTGCCAGCAGTTTAAGGACTAGCGGGATCTCCTACAATGAGCAGTTCTTC	CASSLRTSGISYNEQFF
TRBV25-1	TRBJ2-3	NA	NA	TGTGCCAGCAGTGCCACTCTAGCGACAGATACGCAGTATTTT	CASSATLATDTQYF
TRBV25-1	TRBJ2-1	NA	TRBD2	TGTGCCAGCAGTCAAAGCGGGGGACCCTACAATGAGCAGTTCTTC	CASSQSGGPYNEQFF
TRBV28	TRBJ2-1	NA	TRBD2	TGTGCCAGCAGCCGAAGCGGGAGGCTACACACTGAGCAGTTCTTC	CASSRSGRLHTEQFF
TRBV21-1	TRBJ2-1	few	NA	TGTGCCAGCAGCAAAGAGGGCAGGGGGGACGATGAGCAGTTCTTC	CASSKEGRGDDEQFF
TRBV7-2	TRBJ2-7	NA	NA	TGTGCCAGCAATGACAGGATGGCCCACGAGCAGTACTTC	CASNDRMAHEQYF
TRBV16	TRBJ1-3	few	NA	TGTGCCAGCAGCCAATCAAGAACGACTCGAAACACCATATATTTT	CASSQSRTTRNTIYF
TRBV6-1	TRBJ2-7	NA	TRBD1	TGTGCCAGCACCCTGGACAGGGTCGTCTACGAGCAGTACTTC	CASTLDRVVYEQYF
TRBV30	TRBJ1-5	few	NA	TGTGCTATTGGAGCCCTTAGCAATCAGCCCCAGCATTTT	CAIGALSNQPQHF
TRBV5-1	TRBJ2-1	NA	TRBD2	TGCGCCAGCAGCTTCACCGGGACTAGCGGGAGAAATGAGCAGTTCTTC	CASSFTGTSGRNEQFF
TRBV6-5	TRBJ2-3	once	NA	TGTGCCAGCAGTTACTATCGCACAGATACGCAGTATTTT	CASSYYRTDTQYF
TRBV5-4	TRBJ2-1	few	NA	TGTGCCAGCAGCTTGGAGGGGAGCTCCTACAATGAGCAGTTCTTC	CASSLEGSSYNEQFF
TRBV28	TRBJ2-4	NA	NA	TGTGCCAGCAGTAAGGGACAAGCCAAAAACATTCAGTACTTC	CASSKGQAKNIQYF
TRBV6-5	TRBJ2-1	NA	NA	TGTGCCAGCTCTTGGGTTGCCCTGAATGAGCAGTTCTTC	CASSWVALNEQFF
TRBV5-4	TRBJ2-1	few	TRBD2	TGTGCCAGCAGCTATCTCTTGACTAGCGGGAGGTTATACAATGAGCAGTTCTTC	CASSYLLTSGRLYNEQFF
TRBV29-1	TRBJ2-1	NA	NA	TGCAGCGTTGTCGGTCCCCCCGGGCTAGCCGATGAGCAGTTCTTC	CSVVGPPGLADEQFF
TRBV9	TRBJ2-1	NA	TRBD2	TGTGCCAGCAGCGTTACAGCGGGAGGAGGCCATGAGCAGTTCTTC	CASSVTAGGGHEQFF
TRBV7-2	TRBJ2-5	NA	NA	TGTGCCAGCAGCACCGGGACTCACCAAGAGACCCAGTACTTC	CASSTGTHQETQYF
TRBV5-1	TRBJ2-7	few	TRBD2	TGCGCCAGCAGCCCGGGGACTAGCGGGACCTACGAGCAGTACTTC	CASSPGTSGTYEQYF
TRBV28	TRBJ2-5	NA	TRBD2	TGTGCCAGCAGTCGACGATTAGCGGGAGCTCCAGAGACCCAGTACTTC	CASSRRLAGAPETQYF
TRBV2	TRBJ2-3	few	TRBD2	TGTGCCAGCAGTGGGGTAGCGGGAGGAACGGATACGCAGTATTTT	CASSGVAGGTDTQYF